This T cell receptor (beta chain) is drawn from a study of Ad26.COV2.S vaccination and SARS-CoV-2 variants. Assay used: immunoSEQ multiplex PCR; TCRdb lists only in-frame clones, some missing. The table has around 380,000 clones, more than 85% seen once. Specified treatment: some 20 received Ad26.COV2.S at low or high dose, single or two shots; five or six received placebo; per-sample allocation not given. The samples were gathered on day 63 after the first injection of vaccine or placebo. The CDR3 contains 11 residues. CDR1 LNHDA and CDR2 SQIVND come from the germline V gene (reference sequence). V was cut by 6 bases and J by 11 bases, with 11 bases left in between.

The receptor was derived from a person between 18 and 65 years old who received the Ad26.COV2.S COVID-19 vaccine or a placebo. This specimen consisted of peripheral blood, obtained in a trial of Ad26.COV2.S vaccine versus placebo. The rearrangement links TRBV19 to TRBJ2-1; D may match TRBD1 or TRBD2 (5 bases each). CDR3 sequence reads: CASRDIAKQFF. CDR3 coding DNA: TGTGCCAGTAGGGACATAGCGAAGCAGTTCTTC.